The next 3 T cell receptor beta chains were all read from a single sample in a study of blood T cell repertoires in COVID-19. Assay: immunoSEQ multiplex PCR; the TCRdb copy retains only in-frame clones and omits some. The table has tens of thousands of clones, 70% to 80% seen once; the top ten hold around 13%. The sequencing input was peripheral blood. These receptors originate from an elderly man with acute or convalescent COVID-19.

This clone was counted a few times. This chain joins TRBV30 and TRBJ2-3; TRBD1 matches 8 bases. This CDR3 has 17 residues. CDR1 and CDR2 (germline): GTSNPN, SVGIG (reference sequence). V lost 0 bases, J lost 3 bases, and 11 bases stayed unmatched. CDR3 in DNA: TGTGCCTGGAGTGTGGGTCTTACAGGGGGGTCAACAGATACGCAGTATTTT. It specifies CAWSVGLTGGSTDTQYF.

The chain joins TRBV5-8 to TRBJ1-1; D not resolved. The V gene lost 4 bases and the J gene lost 1 base, with 20 bases spanning the gap. In germline, CDR1 is SGHTS, CDR2 YDEGEE. The CDR3 spans 17 residues. The chain's CDR3 is CASSPDSVVPGNTEAFF. The CDR3 nucleotides are TGTGCCAGCAGCCCCGATTCTGTAGTCCCGGGGAACACTGAAGCTTTCTTT.

The rearrangement joins TRBV30 to TRBJ2-3; D call uncertain. Germline CDR1 GTSNPN, CDR2 SVGIG (reference sequence). CDR3 size: 11 residues. CDR3 residues: CALGDSDTQYF. As DNA, the CDR3 is TGTGCGTTGGGCGATTCAGATACGCAGTATTTT.